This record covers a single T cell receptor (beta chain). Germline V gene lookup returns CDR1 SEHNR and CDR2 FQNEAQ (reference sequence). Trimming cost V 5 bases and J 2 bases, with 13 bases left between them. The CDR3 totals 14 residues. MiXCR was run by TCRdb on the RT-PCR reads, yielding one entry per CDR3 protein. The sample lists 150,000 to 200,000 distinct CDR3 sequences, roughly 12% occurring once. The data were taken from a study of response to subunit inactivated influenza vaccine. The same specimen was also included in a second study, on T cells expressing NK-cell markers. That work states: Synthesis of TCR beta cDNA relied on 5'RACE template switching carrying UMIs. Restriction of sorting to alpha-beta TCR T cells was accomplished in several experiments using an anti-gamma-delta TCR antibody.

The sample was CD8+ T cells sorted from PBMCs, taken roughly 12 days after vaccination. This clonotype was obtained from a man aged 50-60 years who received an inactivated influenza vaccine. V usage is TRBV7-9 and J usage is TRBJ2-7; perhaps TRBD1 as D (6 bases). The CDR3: CASSPGGQPYEQYF. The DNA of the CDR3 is TGTGCCAGCAGCCCGGGCGGACAGCCCTACGAGCAGTACTTC.